This TCR beta chain was identified in a study of cytomegalovirus exposure and HLA in healthy donors. This PCR relied on a set of 60 Vbeta primers and 13 Jbeta primers. Clones were read by immunoSEQ multiplex PCR, and TCRdb kept only the in-frame ones, dropping some. In the table there are 64,000 or so clones, 65% to 90% of which are singletons. The CDR3 runs to 16 residues. V was clipped by 0 bases and J by 3 bases, with 12 bases between them. Germline V gives CDR1 MNHEY, CDR2 SMNVEV (reference sequence). This receptor was identified in a female donor in good health and CMV-seronegative. This chain links TRBV27 with TRBJ2-1; tentative D call: TRBD2 (6 bases). The source material was PBMCs. The CDR3 coding sequence is TGTGCCAGCAGTTTATCCGGGGGACTTCTCTACAATGAGCAGTTCTTC. This gives the protein CASSLSGGLLYNEQFF.